This T cell receptor (beta chain) stems from a study of cytomegalovirus exposure and HLA in healthy donors. General study results and limits: Later findings reportedly placed an Asian-associated ancestry cluster below the roughly 690-donor mean for N-insertions. Clonal expansion was found to be greater in HLA-associated TCR beta chains than in equally common others in a later analysis. A previous analysis found most TCR beta V segments productive roughly 87% or roughly 30% of the time.

13 Jbeta primers and 60 Vbeta primers were used for the PCR. Profiled with immunoSEQ multiplex PCR; TCRdb holds only in-frame clones, not every one. The sample shows some 80,000 clones, over 75% of them seen only once. To note about this clone: Its antigen is unknown.

Sequencing used PBMCs. This receptor was obtained from a man over 45 in good health and CMV-seronegative.

CDR3 region: CASSQDPPSGETQYF. The CDR3 DNA reads as TGTGCCAGCAGCCAAGACCCCCCGAGCGGTGAGACCCAGTACTTC. The chain combines TRBV4-2 with TRBJ2-5, with TRBD2 as a possible D gene (5 bases). This CDR3 contains 15 residues. Per the germline V gene, CDR1 is LGHNA and CDR2 is YNFKEQ. Trimming stripped 0 bases from V and 5 bases from J, with 13 bases between.